This T cell receptor beta chain came from a study of blood T cell repertoires in COVID-19. As for the study in general: PBMCs, B-cell-depleted T cells, or T cells were the source of the cDNA or gDNA that made up the material.

TCRdb's copy holds only in-frame clones and misses some; the assay was immunoSEQ multiplex PCR. The sample has 150,000 or so clones, roughly 80% seen once. The CDR3 sequence is 15 residues long. The germline CDR1 and CDR2 sequences are SGHRS and YFSETQ. Trimming shortened V by 1 base and J by 4 bases, and 14 bases separated the two germline ends. The source material was peripheral blood. This chain connects TRBV5-1 to TRBJ1-2; maybe TRBD1 (5 bases). The receptor's source is a woman in her sixties with acute or convalescent COVID-19. CDR3 amino acids: CASSLHLGGSYGYTF. The CDR3 DNA reads as TGCGCCAGCAGCTTGCATCTCGGGGGAAGCTATGGCTACACCTTC.